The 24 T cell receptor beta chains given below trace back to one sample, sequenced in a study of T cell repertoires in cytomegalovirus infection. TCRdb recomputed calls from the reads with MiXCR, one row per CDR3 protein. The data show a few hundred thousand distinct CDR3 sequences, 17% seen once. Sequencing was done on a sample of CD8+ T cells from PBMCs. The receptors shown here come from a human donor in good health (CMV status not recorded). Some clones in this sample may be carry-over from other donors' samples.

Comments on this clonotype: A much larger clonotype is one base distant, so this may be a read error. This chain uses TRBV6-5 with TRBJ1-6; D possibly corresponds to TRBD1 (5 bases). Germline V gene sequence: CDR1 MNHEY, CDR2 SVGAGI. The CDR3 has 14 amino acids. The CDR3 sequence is CANSFGTGPSPLHF. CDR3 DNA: TGTGCCAACAGTTTTGGGACGGGGCCATCACCCCTCCACTTT.

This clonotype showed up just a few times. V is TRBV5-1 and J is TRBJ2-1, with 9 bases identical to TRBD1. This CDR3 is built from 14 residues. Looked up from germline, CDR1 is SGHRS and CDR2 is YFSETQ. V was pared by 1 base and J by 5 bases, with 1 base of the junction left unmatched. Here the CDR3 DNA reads TGCGCCAGCAGCTTGTGGACAGGGGACAATGAGCAGTTCTTC. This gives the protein CASSLWTGDNEQFF.

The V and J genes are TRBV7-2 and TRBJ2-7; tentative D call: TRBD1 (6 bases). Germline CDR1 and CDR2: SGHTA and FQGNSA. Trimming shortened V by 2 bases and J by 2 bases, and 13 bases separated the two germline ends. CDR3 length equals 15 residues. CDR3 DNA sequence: TGTGCCAGCAGCTTAACTGGGGGCTTAACCTACGAGCAGTACTTC. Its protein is CASSLTGGLTYEQYF. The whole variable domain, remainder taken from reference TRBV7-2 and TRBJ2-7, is GAGVSQSPSNKVTEKGKDVELRCDPISGHTALYWYRQSLGQGLEFLIYFQGNSAPDKSGLPSDRFSAERTGGSVSTLTIQRTQQEDSAVYLCASSLTGGLTYEQYFGPGTRLTVT.

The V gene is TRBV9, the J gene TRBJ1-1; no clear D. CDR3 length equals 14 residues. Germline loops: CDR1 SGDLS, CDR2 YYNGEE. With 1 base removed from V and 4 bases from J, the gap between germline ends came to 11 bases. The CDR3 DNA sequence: TGTGCCAGCAGCGTATGGGAGGGAAGCACTGAAGCTTTCTTT. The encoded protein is CASSVWEGSTEAFF.

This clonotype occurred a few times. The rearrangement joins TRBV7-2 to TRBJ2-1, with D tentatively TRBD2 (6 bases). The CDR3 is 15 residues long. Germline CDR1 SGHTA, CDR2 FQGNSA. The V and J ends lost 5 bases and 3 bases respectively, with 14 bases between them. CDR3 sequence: CASSQERVYYNEQFF. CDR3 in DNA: TGTGCCAGCAGCCAGGAGCGGGTCTACTACAATGAGCAGTTCTTC.

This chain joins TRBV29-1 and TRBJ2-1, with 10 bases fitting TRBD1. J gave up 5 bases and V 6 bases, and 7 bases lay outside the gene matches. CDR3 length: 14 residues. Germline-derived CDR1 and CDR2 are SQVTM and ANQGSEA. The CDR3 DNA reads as TGCAGCGTATCACGGACAGGGGGGAACAATGAGCAGTTCTTC. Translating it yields CSVSRTGGNNEQFF.

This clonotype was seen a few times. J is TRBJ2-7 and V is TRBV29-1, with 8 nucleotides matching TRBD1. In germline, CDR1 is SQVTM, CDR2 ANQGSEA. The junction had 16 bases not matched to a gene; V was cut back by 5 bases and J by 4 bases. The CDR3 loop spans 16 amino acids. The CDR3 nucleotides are TGCAGCGTTACAACGGAACAGGAGACAGGGGCTTACGAGCAGTACTTC. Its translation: CSVTTEQETGAYEQYF.

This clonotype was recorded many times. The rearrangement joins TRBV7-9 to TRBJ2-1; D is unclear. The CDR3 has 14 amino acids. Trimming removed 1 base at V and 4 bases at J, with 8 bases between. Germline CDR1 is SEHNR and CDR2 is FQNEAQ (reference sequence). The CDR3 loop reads CASSLVWEYNEQFF. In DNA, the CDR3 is TGTGCCAGCAGCTTAGTCTGGGAATACAATGAGCAGTTCTTC.

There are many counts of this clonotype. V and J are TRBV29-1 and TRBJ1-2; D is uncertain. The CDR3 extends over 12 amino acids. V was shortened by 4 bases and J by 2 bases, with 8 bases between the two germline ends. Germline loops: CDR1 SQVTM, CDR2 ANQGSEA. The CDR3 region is CSVALENYGYTF. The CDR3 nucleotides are TGCAGCGTTGCTCTTGAGAACTATGGCTACACCTTC.

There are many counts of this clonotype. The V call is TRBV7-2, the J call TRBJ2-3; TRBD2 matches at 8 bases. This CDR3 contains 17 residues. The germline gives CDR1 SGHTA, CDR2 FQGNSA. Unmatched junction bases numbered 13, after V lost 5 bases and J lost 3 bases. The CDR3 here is CASSAHLSRGETDTQYF. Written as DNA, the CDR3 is TGTGCCAGCAGCGCACACCTCTCGCGGGGGGAAACAGATACGCAGTATTTT.

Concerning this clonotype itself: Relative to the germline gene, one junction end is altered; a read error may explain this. This CDR3 is CASSLSGQSSPDTKYF. In nucleotides, the CDR3 is TGTGCCAGCAGCTTATCGGGACAATCATCTCCCGATACGAAGTATTTT. The J gene is TRBJ2-3, the V gene TRBV7-6; maybe TRBD1 (6 bases). Germline CDR1 is SGHVS and CDR2 is FNYEAQ. The CDR3 sequence is 16 residues long.

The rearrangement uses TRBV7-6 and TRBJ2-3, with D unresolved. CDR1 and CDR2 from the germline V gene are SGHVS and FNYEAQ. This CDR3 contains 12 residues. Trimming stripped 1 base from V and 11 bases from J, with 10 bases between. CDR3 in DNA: TGTGCCAGCAGCTTAGTAATTACGCAGCAGTATTTT. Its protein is CASSLVITQQYF.

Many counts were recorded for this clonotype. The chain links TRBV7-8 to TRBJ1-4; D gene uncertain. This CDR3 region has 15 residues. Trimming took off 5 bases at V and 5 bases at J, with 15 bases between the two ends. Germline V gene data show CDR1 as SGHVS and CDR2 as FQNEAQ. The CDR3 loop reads CASSRIRKPNEKLFF. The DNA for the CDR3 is TGTGCCAGCAGCCGTATCAGGAAACCAAATGAAAAACTGTTTTTT.

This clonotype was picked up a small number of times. The CDR3, as DNA: TGTGCCAGCAGATCCCGGACAGGTCTTACAGATACGCAGTATTTT. Its translation: CASRSRTGLTDTQYF. The chain couples TRBV7-3 to TRBJ2-3; 7 nucleotides match TRBD1. Per the germline V gene, CDR1 is SGHTA and CDR2 is FQGTGA. Trimming at V came to 6 bases and at J to 3 bases, leaving 9 bases not matched to a gene. This CDR3 is 15 amino acids long.

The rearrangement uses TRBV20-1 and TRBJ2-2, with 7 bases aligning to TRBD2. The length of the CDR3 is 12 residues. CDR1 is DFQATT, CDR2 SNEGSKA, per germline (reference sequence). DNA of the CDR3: TGCGGAAATGGACTAGACACCGGGGAGCTGTTTTTT. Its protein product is CGNGLDTGELFF.

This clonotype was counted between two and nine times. CDR3 protein: CASSLLGATSTDTQYF. In nucleotides, the CDR3 is TGTGCCAGCAGTTTACTGGGAGCCACTAGCACAGATACGCAGTATTTT. This chain uses TRBV27 with TRBJ2-3; a possible D gene is TRBD2 (5 bases). This CDR3 spans 16 amino acids. Looked up from germline, CDR1 is MNHEY and CDR2 is SMNVEV (reference sequence). V lost 2 bases and J lost 0, with 12 bases in between.

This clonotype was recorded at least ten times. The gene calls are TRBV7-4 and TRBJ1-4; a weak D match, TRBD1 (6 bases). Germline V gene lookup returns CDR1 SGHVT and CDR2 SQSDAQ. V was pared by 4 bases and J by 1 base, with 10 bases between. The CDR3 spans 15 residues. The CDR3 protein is CASSSTTGTNEKLFF. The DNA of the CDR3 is TGTGCCAGCAGCTCTACGACAGGAACTAATGAAAAACTGTTTTTT.

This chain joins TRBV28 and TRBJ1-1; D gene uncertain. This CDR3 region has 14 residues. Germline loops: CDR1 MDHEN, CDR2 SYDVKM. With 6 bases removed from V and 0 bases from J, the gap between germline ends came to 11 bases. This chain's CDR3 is CASRSLGMNTEAFF. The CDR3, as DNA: TGTGCCAGCAGGTCTTTGGGCATGAACACTGAAGCTTTCTTT.

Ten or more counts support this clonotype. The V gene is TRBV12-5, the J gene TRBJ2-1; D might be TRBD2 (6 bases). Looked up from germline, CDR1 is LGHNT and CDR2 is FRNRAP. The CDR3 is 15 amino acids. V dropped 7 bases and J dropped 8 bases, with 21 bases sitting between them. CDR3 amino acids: CASAQGGTRWDEQFF. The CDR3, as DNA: TGTGCTAGTGCCCAGGGCGGGACCCGTTGGGATGAGCAGTTCTTC.

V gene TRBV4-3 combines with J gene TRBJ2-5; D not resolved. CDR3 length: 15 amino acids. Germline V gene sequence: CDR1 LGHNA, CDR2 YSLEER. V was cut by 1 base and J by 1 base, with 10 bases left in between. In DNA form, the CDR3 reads TGCGCCAGCAGCCAAGGATGGGATATCCAAGAGACCCAGTACTTC. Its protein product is CASSQGWDIQETQYF.

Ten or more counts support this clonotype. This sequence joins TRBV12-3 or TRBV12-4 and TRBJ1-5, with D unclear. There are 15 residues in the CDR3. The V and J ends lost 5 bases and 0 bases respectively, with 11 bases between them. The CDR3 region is CASSRLMHSNQPQHF. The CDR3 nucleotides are TGTGCCAGCAGTAGACTTATGCATAGCAATCAGCCCCAGCATTTT.

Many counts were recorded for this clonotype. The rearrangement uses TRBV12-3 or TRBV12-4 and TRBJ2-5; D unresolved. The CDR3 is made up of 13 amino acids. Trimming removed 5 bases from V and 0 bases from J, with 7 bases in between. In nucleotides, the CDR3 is TGTGCCAGCAGTACAGACAACCAAGAGACCCAGTACTTC. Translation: CASSTDNQETQYF.

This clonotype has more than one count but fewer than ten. CDR3 sequence: CASSFLSGTGGYGYTF. Here the CDR3 DNA reads TGTGCCAGCAGTTTCCTCTCCGGGACAGGGGGCTATGGCTACACCTTC. The rearrangement joins TRBV6-5 to TRBJ1-2; TRBD1 aligns across 11 bases. Trimming cost V 4 bases and J 4 bases; bases outside gene matches: 8. The CDR3 runs to 16 residues. Germline V gene lookup returns CDR1 MNHEY and CDR2 SVGAGI.

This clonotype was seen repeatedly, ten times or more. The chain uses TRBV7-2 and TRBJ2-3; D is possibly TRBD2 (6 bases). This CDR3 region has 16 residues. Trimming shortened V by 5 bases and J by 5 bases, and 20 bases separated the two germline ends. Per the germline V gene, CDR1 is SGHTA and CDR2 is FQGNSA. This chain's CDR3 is CASSPEERGVKDTQYF. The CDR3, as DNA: TGTGCCAGCAGCCCCGAGGAGCGCGGGGTGAAAGATACGCAGTATTTT.